One sample yielded the 22 T cell receptor beta chains listed below, sequenced in a study of shared clonotypes between healthy human individuals. Sequenced by immunoSEQ multiplex PCR; TCRdb stores in-frame clones only, minus some. The table includes approximately 340,000 clones, more than 60% detected once. Input material: memory CD4+ T cells sorted from blood. Subset here: CD45RA-negative fraction. These receptors were obtained from a man aged 25 to 40 in good health.

The V and J genes are TRBV29-1 and TRBJ2-3, with D unresolved. The CDR3 is 14 residues long. Germline V lookup: CDR1 SQVTM, CDR2 ANQGSEA. The V gene lost 0 bases and the J gene lost 4 bases, with 11 bases spanning the gap. The CDR3 DNA reads as TGCAGCGTTGAAGATGGAGCTAGTTCAGATACGCAGTATTTT. It is translated as CSVEDGASSDTQYF.

This sequence joins TRBV19 and TRBJ2-1; tentatively, D is TRBD2 (6 bases). Looked up from germline, CDR1 is LNHDA and CDR2 is SQIVND (reference sequence). The CDR3 length is 14 residues. V was trimmed by 6 bases and J by 2 bases, leaving 11 bases between them. CDR3 sequence: CASRRAGAYNEQFF. Here the CDR3 DNA reads TGTGCCAGTAGGAGAGCGGGTGCCTACAATGAGCAGTTCTTC. Based on the CDR3 plus reference TRBV19 and TRBJ2-1, the full variable domain is DGGITQSPKYLFRKEGQNVTLSCEQNLNHDAMYWYRQDPGQGLRLIYYSQIVNDFQKGDIAEGYSVSREKKESFPLTVTSAQKNPTAFYLCASRRAGAYNEQFFGPGTRLTVL.

The V gene is TRBV4-1, the J gene TRBJ1-2; 9 bases are shared with TRBD1. Germline CDR1 is MGHRA and CDR2 is YSYEKL. The length of the CDR3 is 15 residues. V was pared by 0 bases and J by 4 bases, with 3 bases of the junction left unmatched. The CDR3 DNA is TGCGCCAGCAGCCAAGAACAGGGGGCCTCCTATGGCTACACCTTC. Translating it yields CASSQEQGASYGYTF.

This clone was detected only once. The J gene is TRBJ2-2, the V gene TRBV19; no reliable D call. The CDR3 covers 19 residues. V was trimmed by 0 bases and J by 2 bases, leaving 19 bases between them. Germline V CDR1 and CDR2: LNHDA, SQIVND (reference sequence). The CDR3 nucleotides read TGTGCCAGTAGTATAGAGTTCGTCACCAGTTACACAAACACCGGGGAGCTGTTTTTT. Translating it yields CASSIEFVTSYTNTGELFF.

This clone is categorized as medium-sized (0.01 to 0.1%). The chain employs TRBV29-1 and TRBJ1-2; 8 bases agree with TRBD1. V lost 2 bases to trimming and J lost 1 base; unmatched junction nucleotides: 3. This CDR3 is 14 amino acids long. CDR1 SQVTM and CDR2 ANQGSEA come from the germline V gene. The DNA of the CDR3 is TGCAGCGTTGAATCAACAGGGGGTAACTATGGCTACACCTTC. This translates into CSVESTGGNYGYTF.

The chain couples TRBV2 to TRBJ2-5; TRBD1 matches at 7 bases. The junction had 3 bases not matched to a gene; V was cut back by 5 bases and J by 3 bases. Per germline, CDR1 SNHLY and CDR2 FYNNEI. CDR3 length equals 13 residues. The CDR3 sequence is CASSRDREETQYF. In DNA form, the CDR3 reads TGTGCCAGCAGTAGGGACAGAGAAGAGACCCAGTACTTC.

The rearrangement uses TRBV5-5 and TRBJ1-1, with unresolved D. Trimming stripped 0 bases from V and 5 bases from J, with 14 bases between. This CDR3 region has 15 residues. Per germline, CDR1 SGHKS and CDR2 YYEKEE (reference sequence). CDR3 coding DNA: TGTGCCAGCAGCTTGGGGACGCCGGTCGGTACTGAAGCTTTCTTT. This codes for CASSLGTPVGTEAFF.

This chain joins TRBV5-1 and TRBJ1-1; D possibly corresponds to TRBD1 (5 bases). The ends were cut back, 6 bases at V and 1 base at J, with 13 bases in the middle. Germline V gene sequence: CDR1 SGHRS, CDR2 YFSETQ. There are 14 residues in the CDR3. This CDR3 is CASTSSQGNTEAFF. CDR3 nucleotides: TGCGCCAGCACCTCAAGCCAGGGGAACACTGAAGCTTTCTTT.

This chain links TRBV2 with TRBJ2-7; D gene uncertain. Germline CDR1 and CDR2: SNHLY and FYNNEI. The V end lost 6 bases, the J end lost 3 bases, and 9 bases lay between the germline ends. The CDR3 spans 12 residues. The CDR3 here is CASRGQNYEQYF. The CDR3 coding sequence is TGTGCCAGCAGAGGGCAGAACTACGAGCAGTACTTC.

V gene TRBV5-1 combines with J gene TRBJ2-5; D possibly matches TRBD1 or TRBD2 (6 bases each). This CDR3 has 16 amino acids. CDR1 and CDR2 (germline): SGHRS, YFSETQ. The V and J ends lost 0 bases and 2 bases respectively, with 14 bases between them. The CDR3 loop reads CASSLEGGNPQETQYF. DNA of the CDR3: TGCGCCAGCAGCTTGGAGGGGGGAAATCCACAAGAGACCCAGTACTTC.

The V gene is TRBV5-1, the J gene TRBJ2-1, with D perhaps TRBD1 (6 bases). The CDR3 is 15 residues long. The germline gives CDR1 SGHRS, CDR2 YFSETQ. The germline V and J ends were trimmed by 0 bases and 8 bases, with 15 bases remaining between them. The DNA of the CDR3 is TGCGCCAGCAGCTTGGTAGGTATTAGGACAGATGAGCAGTTCTTC. It is translated as CASSLVGIRTDEQFF.

The chain couples TRBV5-4 to TRBJ1-1; TRBD1 matches at 9 bases. Looked up from germline, CDR1 is SGHNT and CDR2 is YYREEE (reference sequence). Trimming cost V 3 bases and J 11 bases; bases outside gene matches: 11. The CDR3 spans 14 residues. The CDR3 DNA is TGTGCCAGCAGCTCGCGGACAGGGGCGAATGTGGCTTTCTTT. Translation gives CASSSRTGANVAFF.

CDR3 region: CASAQSGQNEKLFF. The CDR3 bases are TGTGCCAGCGCCCAGAGTGGGCAGAATGAAAAACTGTTTTTT. The chain links TRBV9 to TRBJ1-4; D uncertain. This CDR3 is 14 amino acids long. The V end was cut by 7 bases, the J end by 5 bases, with 15 bases between. The V gene's germline CDR1 is SGDLS and CDR2 YYNGEE. Supplemented by reference TRBV9 and TRBJ1-4, the full variable domain reads DSGVTQTPKHLITATGQRVTLRCSPRSGDLSVYWYQQSLDQGLQFLIQYYNGEERAKGNILERFSAQQFPDLHSELNLSSLELGDSALYFCASAQSGQNEKLFFGSGTQLSVL.

The rearrangement links TRBV10-3 to TRBJ2-5; possible D gene TRBD2, 6 bases. The germline CDR1 and CDR2 sequences are ENHRY and SYGVKD. The CDR3 contains 13 residues. V was clipped by 5 bases and J by 4 bases, with 11 bases between them. The CDR3 protein is CAISSGLGETQYF. The CDR3 nucleotides are TGTGCCATCAGTAGCGGGTTGGGAGAGACCCAGTACTTC.

This clone was observed a few times. This rearrangement joins TRBV29-1 to TRBJ1-5; 7 positions match TRBD1. In germline, CDR1 is SQVTM, CDR2 ANQGSEA. The CDR3 covers 12 residues. V gave up 5 bases and J gave up 5 bases; unmatched junction bases: 3. The CDR3 loop reads CSVKGADQPQHF. CDR3 nucleotide sequence: TGCAGCGTTAAGGGGGCAGATCAGCCCCAGCATTTT.

The V and J genes are TRBV28 and TRBJ1-2; 7 nucleotides match TRBD1. Germline V gene lookup returns CDR1 MDHEN and CDR2 SYDVKM. V was clipped by 8 bases and J by 5 bases; unmatched bases: 8. The CDR3 sequence is 13 residues long. The CDR3 DNA follows: TGTGCCAGCCGAGGGGGCGGGGGATATGGCTACACCTTC. This codes for CASRGGGGYGYTF.

V usage is TRBV27 and J usage is TRBJ1-1, with TRBD1 identical over 7 bases. In germline, CDR1 is MNHEY, CDR2 SMNVEV (reference sequence). The CDR3 runs to 12 residues. V lost 3 bases, J lost 9 bases, and 4 bases stayed unmatched. This CDR3 is CASSFRDSQAFF. The DNA of the CDR3 is TGTGCCAGCAGTTTTAGGGACAGTCAAGCTTTCTTT.

The V gene is TRBV18, the J gene TRBJ2-3; tentative D call: TRBD2 (5 bases). Germline CDR1 reads KGHSH; CDR2 reads LQKENI. The V end lost 2 bases, the J end lost 4 bases, and 13 bases lay between the germline ends. The CDR3 is 15 residues long. The DNA for the CDR3 is TGTGCCAGCTCACCAATACGGGGTAGTGCAGATACGCAGTATTTT. This encodes CASSPIRGSADTQYF.

The rearrangement uses TRBV5-1 and TRBJ2-1; TRBD1 aligns across 7 bases. This CDR3 has 12 residues. Germline-derived CDR1 and CDR2 are SGHRS and YFSETQ. V lost 4 bases to trimming and J lost 8 bases; unmatched junction nucleotides: 3. CDR3 amino acids: CASSPQGDEQFF. In DNA form, the CDR3 reads TGCGCCAGCAGCCCGCAGGGGGATGAGCAGTTCTTC.

The V call is TRBV5-3, the J call TRBJ2-2, with TRBD2 matching 9 bases. TRBV5-3 is an ORF; its function is uncertain. V was clipped by 4 bases and J by 6 bases; unmatched bases: 10. The CDR3 length is 16 residues. In DNA form, the CDR3 reads TGTGCCAGAAGCCAGGTGGCTAGCGGGATCGCCGGGGAGCTGTTTTTT. It yields the protein CARSQVASGIAGELFF.

V gene TRBV7-9 combines with J gene TRBJ2-3; tentatively, D is TRBD1 (6 bases). V lost 3 bases, J lost 2 bases, and 18 bases lay in between. Germline V CDR1 and CDR2: SEHNR, FQNEAQ (reference sequence). This CDR3 is 17 amino acids long. The CDR3 DNA follows: TGTGCCAGCAGCTTTGTCACAGGGAGAGTCCTCACAGATACGCAGTATTTT. This gives the protein CASSFVTGRVLTDTQYF.

This clone was found a few times. The chain is built from TRBV7-8 and TRBJ2-3; 9 bases are shared with TRBD2. V lost 7 bases and J lost 6; bases outside the gene matches: 14. The CDR3 consists of 16 residues. Germline loops: CDR1 SGHVS, CDR2 FQNEAQ. The CDR3 sequence is CASKPTSGLNWDTQYF. The DNA of the CDR3 is TGTGCCAGCAAACCCACTAGCGGGTTAAATTGGGATACGCAGTATTTT.